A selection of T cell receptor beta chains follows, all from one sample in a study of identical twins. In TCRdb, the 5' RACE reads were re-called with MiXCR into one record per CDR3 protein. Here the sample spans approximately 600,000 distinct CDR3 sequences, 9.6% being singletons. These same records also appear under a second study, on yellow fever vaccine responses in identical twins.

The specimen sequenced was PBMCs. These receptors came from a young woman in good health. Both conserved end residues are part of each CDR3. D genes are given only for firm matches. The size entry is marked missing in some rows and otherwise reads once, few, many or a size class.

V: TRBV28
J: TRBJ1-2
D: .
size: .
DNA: TGTGCCAGCAGCACCACCGGGACGGACTATGGCTACACCTTC
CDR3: CASSTTGTDYGYTF

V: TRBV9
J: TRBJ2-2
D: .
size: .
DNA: TGTGCCAGCAGCGCGGGGGCTGACACCGGGGAGCTGTTTTTT
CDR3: CASSAGADTGELFF

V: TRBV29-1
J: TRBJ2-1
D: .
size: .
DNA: TGCAGCGTTGAAGGGGGAGTGAACTACAATGAGCAGTTCTTC
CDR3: CSVEGGVNYNEQFF

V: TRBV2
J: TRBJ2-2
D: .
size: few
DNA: TGTGCCAGCAGTGAATTCGGGACGAACACCGGGGAGCTGTTTTTT
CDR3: CASSEFGTNTGELFF

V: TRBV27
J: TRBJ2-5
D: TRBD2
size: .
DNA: TGTGCCAGCAGTTTATCTTCAACTAGAGTAGCGGGAGGGGCGGAGACCCAGTACTTC
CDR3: CASSLSSTRVAGGAETQYF

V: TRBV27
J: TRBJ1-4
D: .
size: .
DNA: TGTGCCAGCAGTTCCTTACCCGGAGTCACTAATGAAAAACTGTTTTTT
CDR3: CASSSLPGVTNEKLFF

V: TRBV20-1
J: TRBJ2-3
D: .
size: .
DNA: TGCAGTGCTAGACTGCCACCAGATACGCAGTATTTT
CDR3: CSARLPPDTQYF

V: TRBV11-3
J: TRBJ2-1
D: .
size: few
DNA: TGTGCCAGCAGCCCTCGAAGTGGGAATGAGCAGTTCTTC
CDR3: CASSPRSGNEQFF

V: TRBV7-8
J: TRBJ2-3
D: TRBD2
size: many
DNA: TGTGCCAGCAGCTTTAGGGCTAGCGGTCTCACGGATACGCAGTATTTT
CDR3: CASSFRASGLTDTQYF

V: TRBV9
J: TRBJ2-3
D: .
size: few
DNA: TGTGCCAGCACCCCCGGGGGAGATGGAACAGATACGCAGTATTTT
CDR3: CASTPGGDGTDTQYF